The 13 T cell receptor beta chains listed next were all sequenced from one sample in a study of CXCR3-negative and CXCR3-positive naive CD8 T cells. Through 5' RACE with UMI labels, the TRB cDNA libraries were prepared. No DNA is given; TCRdb re-called the 5' RACE reads and lists each CDR3 protein once. This sample's table has 92,000 or so distinct CDR3 sequences. Sequenced: naive CXCR3- CD8+ T cells from blood. Specified subset: CD45RO-CCR7+CD27+CD95- naive CD8+ T cells lacking CXCR3 (TNR3-). These receptors were collected from a human donor in good health. Some clones in this sample may be carry-over from other donors' samples.

J is TRBJ2-3 and V is TRBV6-5; TCRdb indicates TRBD1, and absent DNA this call remains unverified. Germline loops: CDR1 MNHEY, CDR2 SVGAGI. CDR3 size: 16 residues. This chain's CDR3 is CASSRGGTGSTDTQYF.

This rearrangement joins TRBV29-1 to TRBJ2-7; TCRdb selects TRBD1, and the lack of DNA leaves this call unchecked. Germline-derived CDR1 and CDR2 are SQVTM and ANQGSEA. CDR3 length: 13 residues. The CDR3 spells CSVPGEVLGEQYF.

The rearrangement uses TRBV20-1 and TRBJ2-1. Per the germline V gene, CDR1 is DFQATT and CDR2 is SNEGSKA (reference sequence). The CDR3 has 13 amino acids. CDR3 protein: CSASAGSYNEQFF.

The chain employs TRBV5-1 and TRBJ2-1. The length of the CDR3 is 15 residues. CDR1 and CDR2 (germline): SGHRS, YFSETQ. This CDR3 is CASSLDFSSYNEQFF.

V is TRBV5-1 and J is TRBJ1-1; the TCRdb D gene call, TRBD1, has no DNA to confirm it. The CDR3 totals 13 residues. In germline, CDR1 is SGHRS, CDR2 YFSETQ. The CDR3 reads CASSRTGNTEAFF. Complete variable domain (other parts from reference TRBV5-1 and TRBJ1-1): KAGVTQTPRYLIKTRGQQVTLSCSPISGHRSVSWYQQTPGQGLQFLFEYFSETQRNKGNFPGRFSGRQFSNSRSEMNVSTLELGDSALYLCASSRTGNTEAFFGQGTRLTVV.

The CDR3 loop is CSVGDSFRSDTQYF. The chain links TRBV29-1 to TRBJ2-3; checking the TCRdb D call of TRBD1 is not possible without DNA. Germline V gene data show CDR1 as SQVTM and CDR2 as ANQGSEA. The CDR3 runs 14 residues.

The chain links TRBV7-9 to TRBJ2-1; the TRBD2 assignment by TCRdb is unverifiable without DNA. CDR1 is SEHNR and CDR2 is FQNEAQ in the germline V gene (reference sequence). This CDR3 has 16 residues. CDR3 sequence: CASTPRGEGMENEQFF.

The V and J genes are TRBV7-9 and TRBJ1-5. CDR3 size: 14 residues. Germline-derived CDR1 and CDR2 are SEHNR and FQNEAQ (reference sequence). This CDR3 is CASSLGGLGQPQHF.

This sequence joins TRBV4-1 and TRBJ2-7; TCRdb outputs TRBD1, but without DNA this stays unchecked. Germline CDR1 is MGHRA and CDR2 is YSYEKL. The length of the CDR3 is 14 residues. The CDR3 here is CASSQGDGTYEQYF.

The V call is TRBV7-3, the J call TRBJ2-1; TCRdb's assignment of TRBD1 cannot be checked, as there is no DNA. CDR1 and CDR2 from the germline V gene are SGHTA and FQGTGA. This CDR3 region has 14 residues. CDR3 in amino acids: CASSSDGTDNEQFF.

The J gene is TRBJ2-7, the V gene TRBV7-9; the TRBD1 assignment by TCRdb is unverifiable without DNA. This CDR3 is built from 12 residues. CDR1 is SEHNR and CDR2 is FQNEAQ in the germline V gene (reference sequence). The CDR3 here is CASRSMGGEQYF.

V gene TRBV4-3 combines with J gene TRBJ2-1; with no DNA, the TCRdb D assignment of TRBD1 cannot be verified. CDR3 length: 15 amino acids. CDR1 and CDR2 (germline): LGHNA, YSLEER. The CDR3 is CASSQDAGTHNEQFF.

The rearrangement links TRBV6-6 to TRBJ2-1. CDR3 length: 15 amino acids. Looked up from germline, CDR1 is MNHNY and CDR2 is SVGAGI (reference sequence). The chain's CDR3 is CASSYHRSSYNEQFF.